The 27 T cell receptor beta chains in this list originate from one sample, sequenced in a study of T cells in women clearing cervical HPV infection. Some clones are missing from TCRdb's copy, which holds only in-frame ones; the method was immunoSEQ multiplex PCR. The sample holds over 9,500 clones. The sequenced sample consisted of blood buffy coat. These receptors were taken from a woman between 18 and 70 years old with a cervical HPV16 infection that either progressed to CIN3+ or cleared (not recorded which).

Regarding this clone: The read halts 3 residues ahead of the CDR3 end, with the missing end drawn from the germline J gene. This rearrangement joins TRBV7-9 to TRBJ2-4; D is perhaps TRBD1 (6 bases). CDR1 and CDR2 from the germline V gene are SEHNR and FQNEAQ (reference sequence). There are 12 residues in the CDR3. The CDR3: CASSFTGLGQYF. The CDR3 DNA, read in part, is TGTGCCAGCAGCTTTACAGGGTTAGGT.

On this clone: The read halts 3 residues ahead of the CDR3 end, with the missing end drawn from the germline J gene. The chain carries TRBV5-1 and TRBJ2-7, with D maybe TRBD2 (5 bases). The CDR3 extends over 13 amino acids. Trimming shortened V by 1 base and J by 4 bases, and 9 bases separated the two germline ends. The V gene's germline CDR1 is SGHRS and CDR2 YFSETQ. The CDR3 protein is CASSLPGVYEQYF. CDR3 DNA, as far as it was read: TGCGCCAGCAGCTTGCCCGGGGTTTACGAG.

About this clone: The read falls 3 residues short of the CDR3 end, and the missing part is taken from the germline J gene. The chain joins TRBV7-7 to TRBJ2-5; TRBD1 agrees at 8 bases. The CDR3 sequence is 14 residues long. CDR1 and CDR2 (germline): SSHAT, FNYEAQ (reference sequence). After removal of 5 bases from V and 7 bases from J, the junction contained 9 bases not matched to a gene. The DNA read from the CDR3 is TGTGCCAGCAGCGCAGGACAGGGTCTTGCGACC. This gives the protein CASSAGQGLAT. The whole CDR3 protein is CASSAGQGLATQYF.

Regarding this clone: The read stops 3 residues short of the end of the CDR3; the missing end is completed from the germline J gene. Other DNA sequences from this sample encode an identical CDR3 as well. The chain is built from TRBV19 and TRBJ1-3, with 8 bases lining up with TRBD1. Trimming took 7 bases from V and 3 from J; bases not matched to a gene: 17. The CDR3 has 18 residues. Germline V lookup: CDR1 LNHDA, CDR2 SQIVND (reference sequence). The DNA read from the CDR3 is TGTGCCAGTACTCCAGGCAGGGGGCAAGTTACGGTTGGAAACACC. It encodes CASTPGRGQVTVGNT. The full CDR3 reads CASTPGRGQVTVGNTIYF.

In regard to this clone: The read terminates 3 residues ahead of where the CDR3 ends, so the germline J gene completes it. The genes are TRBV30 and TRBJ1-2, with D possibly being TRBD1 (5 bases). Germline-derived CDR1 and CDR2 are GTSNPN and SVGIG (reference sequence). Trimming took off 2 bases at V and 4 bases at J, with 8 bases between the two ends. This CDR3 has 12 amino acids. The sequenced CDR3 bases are TGTGCCTGGAGTAGGGGTCCCTATGGC. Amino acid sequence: CAWSRGPYG. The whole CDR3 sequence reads CAWSRGPYGYTF. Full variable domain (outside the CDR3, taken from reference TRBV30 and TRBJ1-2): SQTIHQWPATLVQPVGSPLSLECTVEGTSNPNLYWYRQAAGRGLQLLFYSVGIGQISSEVPQNLSASRPQDRQFILSSKKLLLSDSGFYLCAWSRGPYGYTFGSGTRLTVV.

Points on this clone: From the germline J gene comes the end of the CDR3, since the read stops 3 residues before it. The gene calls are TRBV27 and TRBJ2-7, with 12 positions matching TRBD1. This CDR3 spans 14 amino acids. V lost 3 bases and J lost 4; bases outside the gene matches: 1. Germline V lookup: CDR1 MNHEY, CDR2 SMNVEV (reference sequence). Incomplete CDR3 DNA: TGTGCCAGCAGTTTGGGACAGGGGGCGTACGAG. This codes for CASSLGQGAYE. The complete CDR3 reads CASSLGQGAYEQYF.

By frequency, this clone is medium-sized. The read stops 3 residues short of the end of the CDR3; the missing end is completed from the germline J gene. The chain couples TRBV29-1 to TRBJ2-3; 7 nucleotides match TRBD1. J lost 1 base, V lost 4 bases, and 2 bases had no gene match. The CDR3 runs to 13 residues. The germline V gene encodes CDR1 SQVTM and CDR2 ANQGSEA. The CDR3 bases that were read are TGCAGCGTTGCGCAGGGGGGCACAGATACG. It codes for CSVAQGGTDT. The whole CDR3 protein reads CSVAQGGTDTQYF.

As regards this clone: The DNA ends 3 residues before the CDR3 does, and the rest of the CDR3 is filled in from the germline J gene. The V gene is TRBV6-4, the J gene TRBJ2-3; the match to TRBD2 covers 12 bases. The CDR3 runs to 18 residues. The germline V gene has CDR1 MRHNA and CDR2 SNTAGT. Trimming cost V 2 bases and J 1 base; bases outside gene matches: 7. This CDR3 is CASSDDGSSGGGTDTQYF. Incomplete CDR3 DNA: TGTGCCAGCAGTGACGACGGGTCTAGCGGGGGGGGCACAGATACG.

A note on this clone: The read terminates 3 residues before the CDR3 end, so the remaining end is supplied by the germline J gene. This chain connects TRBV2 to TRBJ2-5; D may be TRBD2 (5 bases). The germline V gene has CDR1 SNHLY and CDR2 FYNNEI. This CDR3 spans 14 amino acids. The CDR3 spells CASSVSLAQDTQYF. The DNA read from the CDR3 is TGTGCCAGCAGTGTGTCCCTAGCTCAGGATACC.

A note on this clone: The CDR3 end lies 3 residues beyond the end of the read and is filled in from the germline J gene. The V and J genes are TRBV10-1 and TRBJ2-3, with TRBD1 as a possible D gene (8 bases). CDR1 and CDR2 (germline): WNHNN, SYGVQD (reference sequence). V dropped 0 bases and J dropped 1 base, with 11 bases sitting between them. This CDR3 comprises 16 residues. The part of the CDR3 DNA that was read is TGCGCCAGCAGTGAGTCACAGGGGGGGGGCACAGATACG. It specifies CASSESQGGGTDT. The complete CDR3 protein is CASSESQGGGTDTQYF.

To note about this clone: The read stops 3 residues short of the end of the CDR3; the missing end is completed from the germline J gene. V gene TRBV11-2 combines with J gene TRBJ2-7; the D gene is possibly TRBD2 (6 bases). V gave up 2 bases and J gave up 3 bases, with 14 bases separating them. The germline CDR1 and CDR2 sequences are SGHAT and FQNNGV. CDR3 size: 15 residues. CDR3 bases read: TGTGCCAGCAGCTTACCATCGGACTACGGCTACGAG. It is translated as CASSLPSDYGYE. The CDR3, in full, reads CASSLPSDYGYEQYF. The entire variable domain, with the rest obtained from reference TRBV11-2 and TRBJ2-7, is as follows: EAGVAQSPRYKIIEKRQSVAFWCNPISGHATLYWYQQILGQGPKLLIQFQNNGVVDDSQLPKDRFSAERLKGVDSTLKIQPAKLEDSAVYLCASSLPSDYGYEQYFGPGTRLTVT.

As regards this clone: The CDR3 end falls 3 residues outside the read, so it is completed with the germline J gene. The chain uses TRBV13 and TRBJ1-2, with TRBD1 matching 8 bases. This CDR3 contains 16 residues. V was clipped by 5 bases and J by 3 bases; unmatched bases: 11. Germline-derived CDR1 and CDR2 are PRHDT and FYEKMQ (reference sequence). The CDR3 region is CASSPPTGQGYYGYTF. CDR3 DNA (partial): TGTGCCAGCAGCCCACCGACCGGACAGGGTTACTATGGC.

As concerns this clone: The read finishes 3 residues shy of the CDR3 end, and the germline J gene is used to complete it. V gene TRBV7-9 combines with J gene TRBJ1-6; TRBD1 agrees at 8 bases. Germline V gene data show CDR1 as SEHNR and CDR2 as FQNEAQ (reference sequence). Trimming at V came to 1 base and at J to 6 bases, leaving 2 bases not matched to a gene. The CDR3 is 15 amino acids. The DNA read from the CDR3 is TGTGCCAGCAGCTTAGGACAGGGGATTAATTCACCC. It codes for CASSLGQGINSP. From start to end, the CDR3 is CASSLGQGINSPLHF.

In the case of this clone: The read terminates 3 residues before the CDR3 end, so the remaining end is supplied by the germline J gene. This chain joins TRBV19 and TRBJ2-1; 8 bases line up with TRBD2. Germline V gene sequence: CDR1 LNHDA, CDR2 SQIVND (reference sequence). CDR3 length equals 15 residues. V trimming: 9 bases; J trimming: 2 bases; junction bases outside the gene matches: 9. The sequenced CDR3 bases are TGTGCCAGCCATACTAGCGGCGGGCCCTACAATGAG. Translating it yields CASHTSGGPYNE. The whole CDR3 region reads CASHTSGGPYNEQFF.

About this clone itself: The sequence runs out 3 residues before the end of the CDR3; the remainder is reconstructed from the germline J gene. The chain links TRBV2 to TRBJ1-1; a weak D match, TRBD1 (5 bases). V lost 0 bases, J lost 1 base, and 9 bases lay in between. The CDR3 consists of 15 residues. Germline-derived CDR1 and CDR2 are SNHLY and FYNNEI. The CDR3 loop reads CASSEAWQGNTEAFF. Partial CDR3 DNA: TGTGCCAGCAGTGAAGCGTGGCAGGGGAACACTGAA.

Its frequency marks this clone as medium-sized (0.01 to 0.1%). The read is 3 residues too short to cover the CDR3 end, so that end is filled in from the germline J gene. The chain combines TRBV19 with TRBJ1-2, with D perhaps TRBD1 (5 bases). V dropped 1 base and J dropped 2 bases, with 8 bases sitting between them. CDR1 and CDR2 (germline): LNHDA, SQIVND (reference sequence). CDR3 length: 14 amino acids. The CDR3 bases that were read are TGTGCCAGTAGTATAGGGGGCATGAACTATGGC. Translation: CASSIGGMNYG. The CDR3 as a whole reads CASSIGGMNYGYTF.

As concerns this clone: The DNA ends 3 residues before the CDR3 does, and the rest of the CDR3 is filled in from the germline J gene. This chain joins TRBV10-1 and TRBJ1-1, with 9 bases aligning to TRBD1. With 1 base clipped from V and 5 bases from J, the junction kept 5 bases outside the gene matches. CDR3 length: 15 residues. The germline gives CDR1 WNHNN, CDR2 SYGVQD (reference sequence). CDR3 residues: CASSEFTGTGTEAFF. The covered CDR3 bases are TGCGCCAGCAGTGAGTTTACCGGGACAGGGACTGAA.

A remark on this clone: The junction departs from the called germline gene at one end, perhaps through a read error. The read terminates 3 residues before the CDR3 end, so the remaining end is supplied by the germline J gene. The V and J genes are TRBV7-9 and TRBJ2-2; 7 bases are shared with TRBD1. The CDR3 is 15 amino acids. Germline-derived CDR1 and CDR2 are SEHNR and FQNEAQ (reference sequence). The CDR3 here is CTSSWRQGRNEKLFF. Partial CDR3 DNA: TGTACCAGCAGCTGGCGACAGGGCCGGAATGAAAAG.

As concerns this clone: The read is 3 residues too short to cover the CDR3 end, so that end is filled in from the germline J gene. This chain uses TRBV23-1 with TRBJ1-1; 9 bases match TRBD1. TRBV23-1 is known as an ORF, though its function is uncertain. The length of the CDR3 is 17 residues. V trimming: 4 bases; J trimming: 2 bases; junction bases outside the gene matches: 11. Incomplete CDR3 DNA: TGCGCCAGCAGTCCCTCACGTCTGGGACAGGGAAACACTGAA. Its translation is CASSPSRLGQGNTE. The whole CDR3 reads CASSPSRLGQGNTEAFF.

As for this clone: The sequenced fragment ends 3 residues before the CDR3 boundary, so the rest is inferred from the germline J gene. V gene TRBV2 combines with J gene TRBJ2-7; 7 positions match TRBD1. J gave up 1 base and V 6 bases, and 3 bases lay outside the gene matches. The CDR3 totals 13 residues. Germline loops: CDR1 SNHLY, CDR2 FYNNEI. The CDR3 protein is CASSDRESYEQYF. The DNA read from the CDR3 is TGTGCCAGCAGCGACAGGGAGTCCTACGAG. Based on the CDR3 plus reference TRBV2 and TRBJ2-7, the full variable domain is EPEVTQTPSHQVTQMGQEVILRCVPISNHLYFYWYRQILGQKVEFLVSFYNNEISEKSEIFDDQFSVERPDGSNFTLKIRSTKLEDSAMYFCASSDRESYEQYFGPGTRLTVT.

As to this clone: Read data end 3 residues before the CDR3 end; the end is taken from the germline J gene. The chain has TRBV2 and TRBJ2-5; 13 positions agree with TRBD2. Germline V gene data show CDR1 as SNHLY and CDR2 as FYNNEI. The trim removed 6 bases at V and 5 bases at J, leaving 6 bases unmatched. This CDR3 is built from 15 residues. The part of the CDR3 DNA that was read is TGTGCCAGCAGCCTACCACTAGCGGGGGGGGAGACC. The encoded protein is CASSLPLAGGET. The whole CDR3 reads CASSLPLAGGETQYF.

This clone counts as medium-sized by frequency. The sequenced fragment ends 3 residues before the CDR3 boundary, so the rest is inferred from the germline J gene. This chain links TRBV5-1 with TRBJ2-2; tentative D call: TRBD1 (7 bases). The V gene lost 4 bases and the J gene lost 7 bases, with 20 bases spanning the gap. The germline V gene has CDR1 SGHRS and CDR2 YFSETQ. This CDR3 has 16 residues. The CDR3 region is CASSPGGTEGIGELFF. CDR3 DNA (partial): TGCGCCAGCAGCCCTGGGGGGACAGAGGGAATCGGGGAG.

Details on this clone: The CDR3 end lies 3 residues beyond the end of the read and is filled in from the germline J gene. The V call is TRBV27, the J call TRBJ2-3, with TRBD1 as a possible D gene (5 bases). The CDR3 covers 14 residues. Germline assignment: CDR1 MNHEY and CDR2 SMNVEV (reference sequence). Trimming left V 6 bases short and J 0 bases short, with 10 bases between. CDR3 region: CASSHKGSTDTQYF. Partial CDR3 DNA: TGTGCCAGCAGCCACAAGGGGAGCACAGATACG.

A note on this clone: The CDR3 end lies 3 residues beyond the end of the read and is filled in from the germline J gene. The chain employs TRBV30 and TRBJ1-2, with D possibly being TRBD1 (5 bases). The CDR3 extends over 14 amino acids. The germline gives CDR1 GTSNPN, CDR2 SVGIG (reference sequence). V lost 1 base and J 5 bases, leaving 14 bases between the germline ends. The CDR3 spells CAWSASGWTYGYTF. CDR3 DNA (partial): TGTGCCTGGAGTGCCTCGGGATGGACATATGGC.

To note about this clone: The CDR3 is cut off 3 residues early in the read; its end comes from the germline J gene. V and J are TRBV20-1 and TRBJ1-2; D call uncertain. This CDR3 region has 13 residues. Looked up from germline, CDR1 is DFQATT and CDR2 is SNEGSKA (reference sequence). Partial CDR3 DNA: TGCAGTGCTAGAGTATCCGGGTCTGGAGGC. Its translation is CSARVSGSGG. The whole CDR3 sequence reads CSARVSGSGGYTF.

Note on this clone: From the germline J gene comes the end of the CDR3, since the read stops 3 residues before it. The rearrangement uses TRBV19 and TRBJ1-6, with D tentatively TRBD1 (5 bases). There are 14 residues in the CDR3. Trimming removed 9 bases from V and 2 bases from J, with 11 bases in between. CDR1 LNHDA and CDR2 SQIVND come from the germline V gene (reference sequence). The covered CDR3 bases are TGTGCCAGCTTTAGACAGCCCTATAATTCACCC. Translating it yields CASFRQPYNSP. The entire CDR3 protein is CASFRQPYNSPLHF. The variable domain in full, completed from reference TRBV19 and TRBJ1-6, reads DGGITQSPKYLFRKEGQNVTLSCEQNLNHDAMYWYRQDPGQGLRLIYYSQIVNDFQKGDIAEGYSVSREKKESFPLTVTSAQKNPTAFYLCASFRQPYNSPLHFGNGTRLTVT.

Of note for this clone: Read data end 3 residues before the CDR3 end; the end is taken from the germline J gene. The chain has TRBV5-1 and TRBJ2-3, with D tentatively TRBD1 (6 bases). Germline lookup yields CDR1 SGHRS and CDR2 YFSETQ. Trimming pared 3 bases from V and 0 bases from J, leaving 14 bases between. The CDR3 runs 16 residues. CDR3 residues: CASSSADRGSTDTQYF. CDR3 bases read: TGCGCCAGCAGCTCCGCCGATAGGGGGAGCACAGATACG.